Each of the 30 T cell receptor beta chains below was sequenced from the same sample in a study of response to subunit inactivated influenza vaccine. TCRdb redid the calling of the RT-PCR reads with MiXCR, one entry per CDR3 protein. This sample carries about 570,000 distinct CDR3 sequences, about 11% of them seen once, and the ten largest clones take more than 9.5%. This sample also belongs to another study, concerning T cells expressing NK-cell markers. Per that study: UMI-tagged 5'RACE template switching yielded the TCR beta cDNA.

Sequenced material: PBMCs from blood, taken on the day of vaccination. The receptors were sampled from a man aged 50-59 years who received an inactivated influenza vaccine.

This clonotype was observed at least ten times. The chain couples TRBV12-3 or TRBV12-4 to TRBJ1-2; 8 bases are shared with TRBD1. Losses at the gene ends were 6 bases for V and 4 bases for J; bases not matched to a gene: 4. This CDR3 has 13 amino acids. CDR3 loop: CASSRDRSYGYTF. CDR3 bases: TGTGCCAGCAGCCGGGACAGGAGCTATGGCTACACCTTC.

The chain employs TRBV5-1 and TRBJ1-1; D remains unclear. The CDR3 totals 14 residues. Germline CDR1 and CDR2: SGHRS and YFSETQ. Trimming stripped 0 bases from V and 5 bases from J, with 11 bases between. CDR3 amino acids: CASSLGPRETEAFF. In nucleotides, the CDR3 is TGCGCCAGCAGCTTGGGGCCCCGAGAGACTGAAGCTTTCTTT.

The rearrangement links TRBV5-1 to TRBJ1-1; a possible D gene is TRBD1 (6 bases). CDR3 length: 15 amino acids. The germline V and J ends were trimmed by 6 bases and 10 bases, with 25 bases remaining between them. The germline CDR1 and CDR2 sequences are SGHRS and YFSETQ. CDR3 amino acids: CASTQDQGPWVGAFF. The CDR3 nucleotides read TGCGCCAGCACCCAAGACCAGGGGCCCTGGGTCGGAGCTTTCTTT.

This rearrangement joins TRBV14 to TRBJ2-2, with a weak D call TRBD1 (5 bases). Trimming stripped 4 bases from V and 6 bases from J, with 9 bases between. CDR3 length: 13 amino acids. Germline CDR1 reads SGHDN; CDR2 reads FVKESK. The CDR3 loop is CASSRPGPGELFF. CDR3 DNA: TGTGCCAGCAGCCGACCAGGGCCCGGGGAGCTGTTTTTT.

The chain employs TRBV5-1 and TRBJ2-3; a possible D gene is TRBD2 (6 bases). CDR3 length: 17 amino acids. V dropped 3 bases and J dropped 0 bases, with 17 bases sitting between them. The germline V gene has CDR1 SGHRS and CDR2 YFSETQ. The CDR3 nucleotides are TGCGCCAGCAGCTCATCATTGGGGGGAAAAAGCACAGATACGCAGTATTTT. Protein sequence: CASSSSLGGKSTDTQYF.

The V call is TRBV5-5, the J call TRBJ1-6, with TRBD1 matching over 8 bases. After removal of 0 bases from V and 8 bases from J, the junction contained 10 bases not matched to a gene. The CDR3 totals 17 residues. Germline V gene sequence: CDR1 SGHKS, CDR2 YYEKEE (reference sequence). CDR3 region: CASSLGTGIGSDSPLHF. The CDR3 bases are TGTGCCAGCAGCTTGGGGACAGGGATAGGTTCGGATTCACCCCTCCACTTT.

The V gene is TRBV5-4, the J gene TRBJ2-4, with TRBD2 matching over 10 bases. Germline V CDR1 and CDR2: SGHNT, YYREEE (reference sequence). The CDR3 contains 15 residues. V lost 1 base, J lost 4 bases, and 2 bases stayed unmatched. CDR3 sequence reads: CASSLSGRGKNIQYF. CDR3 coding DNA: TGTGCCAGCAGCTTGAGCGGGAGGGGGAAAAACATTCAGTACTTC.

This chain links TRBV12-3 or TRBV12-4 with TRBJ2-5; D call uncertain. The length of the CDR3 is 14 residues. Trimming cost V 6 bases and J 4 bases, with 15 bases left between them. CDR3 region: CASSRRAVGETQYF. The CDR3 DNA is TGTGCCAGCAGCCGTCGGGCCGTCGGAGAGACCCAGTACTTC.

The chain employs TRBV12-3 or TRBV12-4 and TRBJ2-1; tentative D call: TRBD1 (6 bases). This CDR3 has 17 residues. Between the trimmed V and J ends, which lost 3 bases and 1 base, there was a span of 16 bases. CDR3 coding DNA: TGTGCCAGCAGTTTTAGGCAGGGGCCCCCTTCCTACAATGAGCAGTTCTTC. Translation: CASSFRQGPPSYNEQFF.

The rearrangement links TRBV5-6 to TRBJ2-7; 8 bases are shared with TRBD2. Germline values: CDR1 SGHDT, CDR2 YYEEEE. This CDR3 is built from 13 residues. Trimming took 4 bases from V and 2 from J; bases not matched to a gene: 2. The CDR3 region is CASSRGGPYEQYF. The CDR3 bases are TGTGCCAGCAGCCGGGGGGGACCCTACGAGCAGTACTTC.

This clonotype appeared many times. Written as DNA, the CDR3 is TGTGCCAGCAGCTTCGGGGGGGGCACAGATACGCAGTATTTT. It yields the protein CASSFGGGTDTQYF. The chain employs TRBV12-3 or TRBV12-4 and TRBJ2-3, with 8 nucleotides matching TRBD2. This CDR3 comprises 14 residues. J gave up 1 base and V 6 bases, and 3 bases lay outside the gene matches.

The chain employs TRBV4-2 and TRBJ2-7; 8 positions match TRBD1. This CDR3 spans 16 amino acids. Germline V gene lookup returns CDR1 LGHNA and CDR2 YNFKEQ. V was clipped by 5 bases and J by 2 bases; unmatched bases: 11. The CDR3 nucleotides are TGTGCCAGCAGCACTCTGGAGACAGGGGTGACCTACGAGCAGTACTTC. It translates to CASSTLETGVTYEQYF.

This clonotype was observed many times. V and J are TRBV6-5 and TRBJ2-2; maybe TRBD2 (5 bases). The germline V gene has CDR1 MNHEY and CDR2 SVGAGI. The CDR3 length is 17 residues. V was clipped by 0 bases and J by 5 bases, with 16 bases between them. CDR3 nucleotide sequence: TGTGCCAGCAGTTACTCGATACGGGGAATGGAAACCGGGGAGCTGTTTTTT. Encoded protein: CASSYSIRGMETGELFF.

This clonotype came up a few times. The chain has TRBV3-1 and TRBJ2-7, with D perhaps given as TRBD1 or TRBD2 (6 bases each). Trimming took 7 bases from V and 3 from J, leaving 16 bases between them. Germline CDR1 is LGHDT and CDR2 is YNNKEL (reference sequence). The CDR3 runs to 14 residues. CDR3 sequence (DNA): TGTGCCAGCACTAAAAAGGGGGGAGACTACGAGCAGTACTTC. It codes for CASTKKGGDYEQYF.

This clonotype was observed many times. The CDR3 protein is CASSLDTGNQPQHF. CDR3 bases: TGTGCCAGCAGCTTAGATACAGGAAATCAGCCCCAGCATTTT. This rearrangement joins TRBV7-6 to TRBJ1-5; possibly TRBD1 for D (5 bases). From germline, CDR1 is SGHVS and CDR2 FNYEAQ. The CDR3 contains 14 residues. The V and J ends lost 1 base and 4 bases respectively, with 8 bases between them.

The rearrangement uses TRBV20-1 and TRBJ1-2; D is unclear. Trimming left V 1 base short and J 2 bases short, with 14 bases between. Germline-derived CDR1 and CDR2 are DFQATT and SNEGSKA (reference sequence). The length of the CDR3 is 15 residues. DNA of the CDR3: TGCAGTGCTAGAGGTGATCAGAAACAAAACTATGGCTACACCTTC. Residues: CSARGDQKQNYGYTF.

This clonotype has more than one count but fewer than ten. The V and J genes are TRBV4-2 and TRBJ2-1; 7 bases are a match to TRBD1. V lost 2 bases to trimming and J lost 6 bases; unmatched junction nucleotides: 7. CDR3 length: 15 residues. CDR1 is LGHNA and CDR2 is YNFKEQ in the germline V gene. The CDR3: CASSQQEGARNEQFF. CDR3 bases: TGTGCCAGCAGCCAACAAGAGGGGGCGCGCAATGAGCAGTTCTTC.

The chain recombines TRBV20-1 with TRBJ2-1; D unclear. Germline CDR1 reads DFQATT; CDR2 reads SNEGSKA (reference sequence). V dropped 1 base and J dropped 2 bases, with 12 bases sitting between them. The CDR3 has 15 amino acids. The CDR3 DNA is TGCAGTGCTAGAGCGTGGGGTATAACCTACAATGAGCAGTTCTTC. Amino acids: CSARAWGITYNEQFF.

This clonotype was observed a handful of times. The chain links TRBV4-1 to TRBJ1-4; D unresolved. Looked up from germline, CDR1 is MGHRA and CDR2 is YSYEKL. This CDR3 contains 15 residues. V was trimmed by 2 bases and J by 4 bases, leaving 11 bases between them. CDR3 sequence reads: CASSQLPGFNEKLFF. CDR3 coding DNA: TGCGCCAGCAGCCAACTACCCGGGTTTAATGAAAAACTGTTTTTT.

The chain uses TRBV11-3 and TRBJ2-2, with D perhaps matching TRBD2 (5 bases). Deletions cut 8 bases from V and 2 bases from J, with 9 bases between. The CDR3 has 13 residues. From germline, CDR1 is SGHNT and CDR2 YENEEA. In DNA form, the CDR3 reads TGTGCCAGCTCGGGATTTAACACCGGGGAGCTGTTTTTT. Amino acids: CASSGFNTGELFF.

This clonotype has more than one count but fewer than ten. The V and J genes are TRBV7-2 and TRBJ1-1, with 7 bases identical to TRBD1. This CDR3 has 16 residues. J lost 6 bases, V lost 4 bases, and 14 bases had no gene match. Germline-derived CDR1 and CDR2 are SGHTA and FQGNSA. The CDR3 here is CASSSPEGQWRAEAFF. CDR3 DNA sequence: TGTGCCAGCAGCTCCCCGGAGGGACAGTGGCGGGCTGAAGCTTTCTTT.

In the case of this clonotype: The junction and the germline gene differ at one end; a read error may be behind it. The V call is TRBV7-2, the J call TRBJ2-1, with TRBD2 identical over 15 bases. CDR1 SGHTA and CDR2 FQGNSA come from the germline V gene. This CDR3 contains 16 residues. Here the CDR3 DNA reads TGTTCCAGCAGCTCGGGACTAGCGGGAGGCCAGGGTGCGCAGTTCTTC. It translates to CSSSSGLAGGQGAQFF.

V gene TRBV11-2 combines with J gene TRBJ2-3, with 10 bases matching TRBD2. Germline V gives CDR1 SGHAT, CDR2 FQNNGV. The V and J ends lost 0 bases and 2 bases, in that order; junction bases with no gene match: 11. The CDR3 length is 19 residues. The CDR3 here is CASSLDPTLAGSATDTQYF. CDR3 DNA sequence: TGTGCCAGCAGCTTAGACCCCACACTAGCGGGAAGCGCCACAGATACGCAGTATTTT.

Many counts were recorded for this clonotype. The chain employs TRBV5-1 and TRBJ2-2; D ambiguous. The CDR3 is 15 amino acids. Germline-derived CDR1 and CDR2 are SGHRS and YFSETQ. The V end was cut by 3 bases, the J end by 2 bases, with 11 bases between. The CDR3 region is CASSWGGLNTGELFF. CDR3 DNA: TGCGCCAGCAGCTGGGGTGGCTTAAACACCGGGGAGCTGTTTTTT. The variable domain in full, with the rest retrieved from reference TRBV5-1 and TRBJ2-2, is KAGVTQTPRYLIKTRGQQVTLSCSPISGHRSVSWYQQTPGQGLQFLFEYFSETQRNKGNFPGRFSGRQFSNSRSEMNVSTLELGDSALYLCASSWGGLNTGELFFGEGSRLTVL.

The V and J genes are TRBV25-1 and TRBJ1-1; D may be TRBD1 (5 bases). V was shortened by 8 bases and J by 4 bases, with 8 bases between the two germline ends. The CDR3 is 11 amino acids. Germline assignment: CDR1 MGHDK and CDR2 SYGVNS. The CDR3 is CASHTGTEAFF. In DNA, the CDR3 is TGTGCCAGCCATACAGGCACTGAAGCTTTCTTT.

This clonotype was picked up a small number of times. J is TRBJ2-3 and V is TRBV7-9; 7 bases map to TRBD1. Trimming cost V 5 bases and J 3 bases; bases outside gene matches: 5. Germline V gene sequence: CDR1 SEHNR, CDR2 FQNEAQ (reference sequence). The CDR3 spans 14 residues. The CDR3 coding sequence is TGTGCCAGCAGCCGGGACAGCCCAACAGATACGCAGTATTTT. Amino acids: CASSRDSPTDTQYF.

The sample holds a few counts of this clonotype. The chain combines TRBV28 with TRBJ1-4, with TRBD1 matching 8 bases. The V gene end was trimmed by 6 bases and the J gene end by 0 bases; junction bases not matched to a gene: 24. Germline values: CDR1 MDHEN, CDR2 SYDVKM. CDR3 length: 22 amino acids. The CDR3: CASSFTWGPGGPETSTNEKLFF. The CDR3 DNA is TGTGCCAGCAGCTTTACTTGGGGACCAGGGGGCCCCGAAACTTCAACTAATGAAAAACTGTTTTTT.

This clonotype was seen more than once but under ten times. This sequence joins TRBV12-3 or TRBV12-4 and TRBJ2-3, with 10 bases identical to TRBD1. V lost 6 bases to trimming and J lost 4 bases; unmatched junction nucleotides: 10. This CDR3 spans 16 amino acids. Here the CDR3 reads CASSDRQGASADTQYF. The CDR3 nucleotides are TGTGCCAGCAGCGACAGACAGGGGGCGAGTGCAGATACGCAGTATTTT.

The chain links TRBV5-1 to TRBJ2-7; 12 bases agree with TRBD2. This CDR3 contains 17 residues. The trim removed 1 base at V and 8 bases at J, leaving 13 bases unmatched. Germline CDR1 and CDR2: SGHRS and YFSETQ. This CDR3 reads CASSLQASGRAGSQQYF. As DNA, the CDR3 is TGCGCCAGCAGCTTGCAGGCTAGCGGGAGGGCCGGTTCCCAGCAGTACTTC. The full variable domain, rest sourced from reference TRBV5-1 and TRBJ2-7, is KAGVTQTPRYLIKTRGQQVTLSCSPISGHRSVSWYQQTPGQGLQFLFEYFSETQRNKGNFPGRFSGRQFSNSRSEMNVSTLELGDSALYLCASSLQASGRAGSQQYFGPGTRLTVT.

This clonotype was seen many times. The V call is TRBV3-1, the J call TRBJ2-4, with 14 bases lining up with TRBD2. V was clipped by 2 bases and J by 6 bases; unmatched bases: 9. This CDR3 has 18 residues. Germline CDR1 and CDR2: LGHDT and YNNKEL (reference sequence). CDR3 DNA sequence: TGTGCCAGCAGCCAAATACTTCCCGGGACTAGCGGGAGAAACATTCAGTACTTC. This gives the protein CASSQILPGTSGRNIQYF.